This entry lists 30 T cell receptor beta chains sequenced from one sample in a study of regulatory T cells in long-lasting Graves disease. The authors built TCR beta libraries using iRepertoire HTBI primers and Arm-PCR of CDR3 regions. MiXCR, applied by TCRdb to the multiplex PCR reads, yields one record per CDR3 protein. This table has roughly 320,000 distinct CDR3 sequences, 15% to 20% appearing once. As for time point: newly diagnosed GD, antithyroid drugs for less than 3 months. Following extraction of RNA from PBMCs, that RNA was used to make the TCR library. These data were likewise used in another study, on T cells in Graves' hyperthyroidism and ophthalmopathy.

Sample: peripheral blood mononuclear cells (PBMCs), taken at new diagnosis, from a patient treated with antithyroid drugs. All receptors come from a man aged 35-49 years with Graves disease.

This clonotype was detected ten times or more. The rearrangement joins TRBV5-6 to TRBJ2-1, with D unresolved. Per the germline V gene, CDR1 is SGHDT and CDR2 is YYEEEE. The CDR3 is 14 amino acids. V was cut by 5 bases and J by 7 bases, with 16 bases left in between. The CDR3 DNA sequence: TGTGCCAGCAGTCCCGCCTGGGTAGGGAATGAGCAGTTCTTC. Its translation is CASSPAWVGNEQFF.

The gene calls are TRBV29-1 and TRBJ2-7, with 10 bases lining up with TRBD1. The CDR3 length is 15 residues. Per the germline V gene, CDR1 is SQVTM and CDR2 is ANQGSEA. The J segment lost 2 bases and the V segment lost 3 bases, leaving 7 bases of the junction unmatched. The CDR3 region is CSVEGLTGGTYEQYF. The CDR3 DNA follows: TGCAGCGTTGAGGGTCTGACAGGGGGCACCTACGAGCAGTACTTC.

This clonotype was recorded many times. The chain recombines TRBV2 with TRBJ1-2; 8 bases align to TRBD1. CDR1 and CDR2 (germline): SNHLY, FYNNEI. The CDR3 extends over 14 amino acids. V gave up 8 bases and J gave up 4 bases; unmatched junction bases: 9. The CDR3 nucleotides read TGTGCCAGCGACATGGACAGGGCGACCTATGGCTACACCTTC. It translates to CASDMDRATYGYTF.

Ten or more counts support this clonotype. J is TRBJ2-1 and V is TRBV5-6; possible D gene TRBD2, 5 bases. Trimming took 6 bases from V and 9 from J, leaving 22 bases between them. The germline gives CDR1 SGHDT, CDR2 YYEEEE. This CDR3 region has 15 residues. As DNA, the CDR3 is TGTGCCAGCACCCTGCAGACTACAATGACTGGTGAGCAGTTCTTC. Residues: CASTLQTTMTGEQFF. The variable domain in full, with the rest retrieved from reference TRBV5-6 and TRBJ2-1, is DAGVTQSPTHLIKTRGQQVTLRCSPKSGHDTVSWYQQALGQGPQFIFQYYEEEERQRGNFPDRFSGHQFPNYSSELNVNALLLGDSALYLCASTLQTTMTGEQFFGPGTRLTVL.

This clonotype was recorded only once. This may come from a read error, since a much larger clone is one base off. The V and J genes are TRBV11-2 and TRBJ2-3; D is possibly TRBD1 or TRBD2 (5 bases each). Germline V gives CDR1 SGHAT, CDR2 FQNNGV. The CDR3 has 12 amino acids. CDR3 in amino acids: CACSFGGNTQYF. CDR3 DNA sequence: TGTGCCTGCAGCTTTGGGGGTAATACGCAGTATTTT.

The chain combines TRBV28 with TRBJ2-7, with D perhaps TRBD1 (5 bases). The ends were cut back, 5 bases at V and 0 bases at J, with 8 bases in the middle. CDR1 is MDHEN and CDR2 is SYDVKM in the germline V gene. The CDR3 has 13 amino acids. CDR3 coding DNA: TGTGCCAGCAGTCAGGGTAGCTCCTACGAGCAGTACTTC. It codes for CASSQGSSYEQYF.

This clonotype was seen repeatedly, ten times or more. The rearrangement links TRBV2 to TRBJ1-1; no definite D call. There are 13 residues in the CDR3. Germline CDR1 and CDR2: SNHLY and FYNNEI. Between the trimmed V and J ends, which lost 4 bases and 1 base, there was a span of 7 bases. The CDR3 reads CASSGPGNTEAFF. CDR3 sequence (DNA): TGTGCCAGCAGTGGACCGGGGAACACTGAAGCTTTCTTT.

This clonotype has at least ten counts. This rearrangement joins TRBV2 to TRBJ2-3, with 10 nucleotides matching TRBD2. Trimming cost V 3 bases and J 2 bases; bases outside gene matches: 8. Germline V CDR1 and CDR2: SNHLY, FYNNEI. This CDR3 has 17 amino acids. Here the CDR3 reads CASSDSSGGHTTDTQYF. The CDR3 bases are TGTGCCAGCAGTGATTCTAGCGGGGGCCATACCACAGATACGCAGTATTTT.

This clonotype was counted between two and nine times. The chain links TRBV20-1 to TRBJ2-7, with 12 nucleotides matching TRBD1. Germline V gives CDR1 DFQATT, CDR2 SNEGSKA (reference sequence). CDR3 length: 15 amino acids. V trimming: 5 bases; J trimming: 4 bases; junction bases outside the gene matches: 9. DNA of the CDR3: TGCAGTGCTGCCGGGACAGGGGGCGAGAGGTACGAGCAGTACTTC. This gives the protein CSAAGTGGERYEQYF.

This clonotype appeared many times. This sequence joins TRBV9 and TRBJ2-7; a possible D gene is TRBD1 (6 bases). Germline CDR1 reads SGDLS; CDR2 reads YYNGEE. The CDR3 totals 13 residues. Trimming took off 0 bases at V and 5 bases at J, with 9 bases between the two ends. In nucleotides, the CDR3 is TGTGCCAGCAGCGTAGCACAGGGAAACGAGCAGTACTTC. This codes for CASSVAQGNEQYF. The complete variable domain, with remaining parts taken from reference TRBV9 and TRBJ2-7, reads DSGVTQTPKHLITATGQRVTLRCSPRSGDLSVYWYQQSLDQGLQFLIQYYNGEERAKGNILERFSAQQFPDLHSELNLSSLELGDSALYFCASSVAQGNEQYFGPGTRLTVT.

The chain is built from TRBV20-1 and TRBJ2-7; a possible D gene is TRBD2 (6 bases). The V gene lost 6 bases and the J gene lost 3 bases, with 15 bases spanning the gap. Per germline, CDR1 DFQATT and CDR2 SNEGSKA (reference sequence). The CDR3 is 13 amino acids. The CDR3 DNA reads TGCAGTGCAACGCGGGGACGCAACTACGAGCAGTACTTC. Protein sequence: CSATRGRNYEQYF.

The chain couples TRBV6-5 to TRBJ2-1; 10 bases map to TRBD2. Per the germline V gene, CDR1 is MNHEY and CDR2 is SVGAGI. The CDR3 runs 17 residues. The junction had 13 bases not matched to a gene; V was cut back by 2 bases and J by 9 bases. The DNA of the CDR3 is TGTGCCAGCAGTTACCCGATCAGCGGGGGGGCATTTGGTGAGCAGTTCTTC. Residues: CASSYPISGGAFGEQFF.

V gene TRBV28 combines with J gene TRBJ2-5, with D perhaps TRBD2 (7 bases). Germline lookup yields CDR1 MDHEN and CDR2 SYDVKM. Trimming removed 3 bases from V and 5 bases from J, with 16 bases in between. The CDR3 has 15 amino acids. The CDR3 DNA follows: TGTGCCAGCAGTTTCGCCCGGGGGGCGCGGGAGACCCAGTACTTC. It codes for CASSFARGARETQYF.

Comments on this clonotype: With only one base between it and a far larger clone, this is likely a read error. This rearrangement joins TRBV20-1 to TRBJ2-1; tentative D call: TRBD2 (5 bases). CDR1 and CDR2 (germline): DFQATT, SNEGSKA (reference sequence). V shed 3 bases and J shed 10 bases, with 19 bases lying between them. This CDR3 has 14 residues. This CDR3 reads CSARDRRVRNEQFF. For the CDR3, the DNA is TGCAGTGCTAGGGACCGGCGGGTTAGGAACGAGCAGTTCTTC.

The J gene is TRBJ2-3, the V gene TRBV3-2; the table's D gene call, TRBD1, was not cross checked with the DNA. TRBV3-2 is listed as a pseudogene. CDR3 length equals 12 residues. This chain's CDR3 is CARDRGTDTQYF. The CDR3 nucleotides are TGTGCCAGGGACAGGGGGACAGATACGCAGTATTTT.

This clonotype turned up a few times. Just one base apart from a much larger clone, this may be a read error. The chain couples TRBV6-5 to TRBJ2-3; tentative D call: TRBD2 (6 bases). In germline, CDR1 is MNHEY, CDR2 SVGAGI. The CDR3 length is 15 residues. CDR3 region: CASSYLAESTDMQYF. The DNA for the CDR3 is TGTGCCAGCAGTTACTTAGCGGAGAGCACAGATATGCAGTATTTT.

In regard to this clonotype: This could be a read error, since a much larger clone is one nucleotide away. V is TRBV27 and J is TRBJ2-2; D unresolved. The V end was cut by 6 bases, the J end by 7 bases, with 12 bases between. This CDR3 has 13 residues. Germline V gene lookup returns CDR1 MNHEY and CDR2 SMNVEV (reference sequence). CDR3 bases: TGTGCCAGCAGATGCACCACGGGCGGGGAGCTGTTTTTT. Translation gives CASRCTTGGELFF.

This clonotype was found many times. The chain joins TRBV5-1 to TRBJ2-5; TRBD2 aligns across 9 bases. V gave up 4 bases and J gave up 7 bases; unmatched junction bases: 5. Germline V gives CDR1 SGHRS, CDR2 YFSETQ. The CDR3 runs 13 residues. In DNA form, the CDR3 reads TGCGCCAGCAGCCCTAGCGGGGCAGGGACCCAGTACTTC. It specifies CASSPSGAGTQYF. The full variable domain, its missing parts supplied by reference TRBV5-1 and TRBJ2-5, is KAGVTQTPRYLIKTRGQQVTLSCSPISGHRSVSWYQQTPGQGLQFLFEYFSETQRNKGNFPGRFSGRQFSNSRSEMNVSTLELGDSALYLCASSPSGAGTQYFGPGTRLLVL.

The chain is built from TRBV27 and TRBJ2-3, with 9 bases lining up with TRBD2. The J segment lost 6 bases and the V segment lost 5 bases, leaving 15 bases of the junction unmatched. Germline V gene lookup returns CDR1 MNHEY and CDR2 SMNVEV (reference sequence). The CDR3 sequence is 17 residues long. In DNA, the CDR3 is TGTGCCAGCAGTCCCCGACGGGGCGGGGGGGCCAAGGATACGCAGTATTTT. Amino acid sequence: CASSPRRGGGAKDTQYF.

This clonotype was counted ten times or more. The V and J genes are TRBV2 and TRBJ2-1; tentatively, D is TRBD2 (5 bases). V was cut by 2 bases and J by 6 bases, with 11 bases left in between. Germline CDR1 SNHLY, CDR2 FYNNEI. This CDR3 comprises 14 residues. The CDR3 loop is CASSELAEGNEQFF. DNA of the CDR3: TGTGCCAGCAGTGAACTGGCCGAGGGCAATGAGCAGTTCTTC.

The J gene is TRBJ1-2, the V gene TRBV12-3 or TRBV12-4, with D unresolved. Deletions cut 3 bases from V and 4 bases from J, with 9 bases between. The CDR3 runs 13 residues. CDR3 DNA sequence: TGTGCCAGCAGTTTCCCAGACCGCTATGGCTACACCTTC. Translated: CASSFPDRYGYTF.

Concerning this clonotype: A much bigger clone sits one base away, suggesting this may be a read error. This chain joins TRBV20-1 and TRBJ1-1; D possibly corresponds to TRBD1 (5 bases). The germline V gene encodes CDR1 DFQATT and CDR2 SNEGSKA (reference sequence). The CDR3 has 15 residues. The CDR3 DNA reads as TGCAGTGCTAGAGGGGGGTCAGGTGGGATCACTGGAGCTTTCTTT. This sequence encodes CSARGGSGGITGAFF.

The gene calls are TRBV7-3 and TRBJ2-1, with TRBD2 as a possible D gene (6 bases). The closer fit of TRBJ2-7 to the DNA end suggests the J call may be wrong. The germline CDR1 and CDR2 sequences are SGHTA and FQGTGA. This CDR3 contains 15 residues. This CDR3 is CASSSMGPAGGEQYF. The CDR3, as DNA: TGTGCCAGCAGCTCGATGGGACCAGCGGGCGGGGAGCAGTACTTC.

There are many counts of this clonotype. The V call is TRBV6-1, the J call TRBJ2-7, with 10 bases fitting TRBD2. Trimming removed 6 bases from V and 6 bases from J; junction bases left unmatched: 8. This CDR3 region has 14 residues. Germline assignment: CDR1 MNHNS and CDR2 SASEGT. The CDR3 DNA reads TGTGCCAGCAGGCTAGCGGGGGCTTATGGCGAGCAGTACTTC. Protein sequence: CASRLAGAYGEQYF.

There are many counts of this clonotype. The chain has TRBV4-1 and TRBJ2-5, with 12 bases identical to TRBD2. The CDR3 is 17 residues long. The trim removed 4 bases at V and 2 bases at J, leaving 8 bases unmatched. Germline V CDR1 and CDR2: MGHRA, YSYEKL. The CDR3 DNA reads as TGCGCCAGCAGCCCAAGACTACTAGCGGGGGGTCAAGAGACCCAGTACTTC. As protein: CASSPRLLAGGQETQYF.

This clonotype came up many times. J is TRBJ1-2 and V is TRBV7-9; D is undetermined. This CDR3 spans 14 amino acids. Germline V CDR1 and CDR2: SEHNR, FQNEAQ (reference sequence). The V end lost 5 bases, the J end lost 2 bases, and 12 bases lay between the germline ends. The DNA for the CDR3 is TGTGCCAGCAGCCTCCGCGGGGAGAACTATGGCTACACCTTC. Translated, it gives CASSLRGENYGYTF.

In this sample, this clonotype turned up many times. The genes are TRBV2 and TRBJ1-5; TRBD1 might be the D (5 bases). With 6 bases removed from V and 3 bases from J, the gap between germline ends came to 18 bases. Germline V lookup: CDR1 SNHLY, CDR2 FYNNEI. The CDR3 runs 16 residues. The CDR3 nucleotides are TGTGCCAGCAGCGGACTCCCAGGGTTCGCCAATCAGCCCCAGCATTTT. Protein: CASSGLPGFANQPQHF.

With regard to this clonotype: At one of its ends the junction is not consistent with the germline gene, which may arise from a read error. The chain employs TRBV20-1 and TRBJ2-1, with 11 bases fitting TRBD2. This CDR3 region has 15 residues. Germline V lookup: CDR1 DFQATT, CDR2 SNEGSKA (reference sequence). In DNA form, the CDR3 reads TGCAGTGCGATCGTAGCGGGGGGGCATTCGGATGAGCAGCTCTTC. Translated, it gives CSAIVAGGHSDEQLF.

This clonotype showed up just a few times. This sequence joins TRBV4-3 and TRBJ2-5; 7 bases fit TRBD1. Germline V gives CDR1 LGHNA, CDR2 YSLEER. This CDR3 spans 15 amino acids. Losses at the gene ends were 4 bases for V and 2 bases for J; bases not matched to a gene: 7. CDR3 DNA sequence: TGCGCCAGCAGCCTGAGGGGACAGTCACAAGAGACCCAGTACTTC. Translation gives CASSLRGQSQETQYF.

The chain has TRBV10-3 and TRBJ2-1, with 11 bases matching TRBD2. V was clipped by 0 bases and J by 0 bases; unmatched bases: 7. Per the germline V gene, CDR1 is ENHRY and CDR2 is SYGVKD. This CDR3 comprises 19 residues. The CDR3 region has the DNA TGTGCCATCAGTGAGTCGATTCTAGCGGGGGGCCGCTCCTACAATGAGCAGTTCTTC. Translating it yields CAISESILAGGRSYNEQFF.